The source of this T cell receptor beta chain is a study of T cell responses to AZD1222 COVID-19 vaccine. Trimming took off 6 bases at V and 0 bases at J, with 9 bases between the two ends. The length of the CDR3 is 13 residues. Germline assignment: CDR1 SGHRS and CDR2 YFSETQ. The repertoire was sequenced with immunoSEQ multiplex PCR; TCRdb's copy has only in-frame clones and lacks some. The sample consists of about 140,000 clones, approximately 90% of them appearing once. This chain connects TRBV5-1 to TRBJ1-2; D remains unclear. This receptor was obtained from an adult in good health. The sample here was peripheral blood, taken on day 0 of AZD1222 vaccination. The CDR3 sequence: CASTSGTNYGYTF. Written as DNA, the CDR3 is TGCGCCAGCACATCCGGTACTAACTATGGCTACACCTTC.